This paragraph covers one TCR beta chain sequence. The data were obtained in a study of response to subunit inactivated influenza vaccine. The CDR3 length is 14 residues. Deletions cut 0 bases from V and 3 bases from J, with 8 bases between. The germline V gene has CDR1 MGHRA and CDR2 YSYEKL. TCRdb recomputed calls from the RT-PCR reads with MiXCR, one row per CDR3 protein. The table includes about 300,000 distinct CDR3 sequences, 20% to 25% detected once. J is TRBJ1-2 and V is TRBV4-1, with a tentative D call TRBD1 (5 bases). The source is a man aged 45-69 years who received an inactivated influenza vaccine. The material was PBMCs from blood, obtained approximately 20 months after vaccination. Here the CDR3 DNA reads TGCGCCAGCAGCCAAGAAAGGGGCGACTATGGCTACACCTTC. It is translated as CASSQERGDYGYTF.